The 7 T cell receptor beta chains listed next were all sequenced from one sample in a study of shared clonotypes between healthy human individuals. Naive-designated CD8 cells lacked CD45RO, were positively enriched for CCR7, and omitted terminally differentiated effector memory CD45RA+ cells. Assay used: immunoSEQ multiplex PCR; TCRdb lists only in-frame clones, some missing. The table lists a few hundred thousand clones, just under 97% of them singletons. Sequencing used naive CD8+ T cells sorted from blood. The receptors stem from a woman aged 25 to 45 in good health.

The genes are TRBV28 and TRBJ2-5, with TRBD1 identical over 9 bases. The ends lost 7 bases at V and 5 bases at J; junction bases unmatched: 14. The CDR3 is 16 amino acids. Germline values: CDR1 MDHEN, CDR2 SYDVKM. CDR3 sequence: CASTWAGTGTSETQYF. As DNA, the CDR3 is TGTGCCAGCACCTGGGCGGGGACAGGGACGTCGGAGACCCAGTACTTC.

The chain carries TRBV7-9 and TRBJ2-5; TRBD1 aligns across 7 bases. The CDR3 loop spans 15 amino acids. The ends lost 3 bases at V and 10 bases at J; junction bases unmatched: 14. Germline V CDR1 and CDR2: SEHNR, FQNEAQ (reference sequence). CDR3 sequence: CASSLSRDRTKGQYF. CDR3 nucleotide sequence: TGTGCCAGCAGCTTGTCCCGGGACAGAACAAAGGGCCAGTACTTC.

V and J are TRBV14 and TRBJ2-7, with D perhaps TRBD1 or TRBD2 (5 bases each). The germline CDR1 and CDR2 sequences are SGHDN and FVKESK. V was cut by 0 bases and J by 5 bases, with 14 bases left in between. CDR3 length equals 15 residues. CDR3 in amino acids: CASSQDYGTSHEQYF. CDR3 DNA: TGTGCCAGCAGCCAAGATTACGGGACGAGCCACGAGCAGTACTTC.

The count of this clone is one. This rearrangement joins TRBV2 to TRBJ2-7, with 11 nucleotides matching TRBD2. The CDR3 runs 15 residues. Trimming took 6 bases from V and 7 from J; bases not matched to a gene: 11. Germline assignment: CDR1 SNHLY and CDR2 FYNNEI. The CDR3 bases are TGTGCCAGCAGGCTGACTAGCGGGATCCGAGGTGAGCAGTACTTC. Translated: CASRLTSGIRGEQYF.

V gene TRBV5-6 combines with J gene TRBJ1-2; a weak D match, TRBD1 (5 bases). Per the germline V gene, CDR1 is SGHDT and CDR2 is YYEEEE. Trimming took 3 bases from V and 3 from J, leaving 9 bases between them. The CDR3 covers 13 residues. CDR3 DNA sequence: TGTGCCAGCAGCTCTGACAGATACTATGGCTACACCTTC. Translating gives CASSSDRYYGYTF.

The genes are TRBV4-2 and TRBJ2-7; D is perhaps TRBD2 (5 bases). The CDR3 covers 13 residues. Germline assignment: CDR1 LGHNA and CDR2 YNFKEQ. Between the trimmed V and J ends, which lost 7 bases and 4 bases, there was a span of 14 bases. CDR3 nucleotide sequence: TGTGCCAGCACTGCGGGTCTTGGGTACGAGCAGTACTTC. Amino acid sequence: CASTAGLGYEQYF.

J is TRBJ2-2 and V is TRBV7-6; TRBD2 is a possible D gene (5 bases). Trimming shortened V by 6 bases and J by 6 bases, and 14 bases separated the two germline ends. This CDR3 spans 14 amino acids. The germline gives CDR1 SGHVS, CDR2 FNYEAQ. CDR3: CASRGTSTAGELFF. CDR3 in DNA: TGTGCCAGCAGGGGTACTAGTACTGCCGGGGAGCTGTTTTTT.